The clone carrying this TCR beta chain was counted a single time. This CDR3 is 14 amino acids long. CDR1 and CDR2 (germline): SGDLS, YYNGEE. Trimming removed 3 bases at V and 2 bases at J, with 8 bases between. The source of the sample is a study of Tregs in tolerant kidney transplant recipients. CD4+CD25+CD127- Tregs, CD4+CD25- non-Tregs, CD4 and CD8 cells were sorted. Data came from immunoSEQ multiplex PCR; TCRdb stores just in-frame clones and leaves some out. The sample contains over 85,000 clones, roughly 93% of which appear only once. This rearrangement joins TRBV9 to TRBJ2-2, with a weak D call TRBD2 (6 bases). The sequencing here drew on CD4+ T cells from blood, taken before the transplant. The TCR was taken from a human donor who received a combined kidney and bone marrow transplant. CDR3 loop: CASSGRVNTGELFF. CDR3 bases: TGTGCCAGCAGCGGGAGGGTAAACACCGGGGAGCTGTTTTTT.